A selection of T cell receptor beta chains follows, all from one sample in a study of cytomegalovirus exposure and HLA in healthy donors. Libraries were prepared by immunoSEQ multiplex PCR; TCRdb keeps only in-frame clonotypes and omits some of them. The sample yields approximately 150,000 clones, roughly three quarters seen once. What was sequenced was PBMCs. The source of these receptors is a male donor in good health and CMV-seronegative. The CDR3 runs from the conserved cysteine through the conserved F or W. Only part of the rows carry a size: once, few, many, or a class if the clone is expanded.

v_gene: TRBV5-6; abundance: -; CDR3aa: CASSRGTGRYTGELFF
v_gene: TRBV9; abundance: -; CDR3aa: CASSVGGGPYEQYF
v_gene: TRBV9; abundance: -; CDR3aa: CASSVQGTGYLGYTF
v_gene: TRBV30; abundance: few; CDR3aa: CAWSVRTSGAEQYF
v_gene: TRBV7-2; abundance: -; CDR3aa: CASSLVGGTASYEQYF
v_gene: TRBV30; abundance: -; CDR3aa: CAWARSYEQYF
v_gene: TRBV27; abundance: -; CDR3aa: CASSFQQGSEQYF
v_gene: TRBV5-1; abundance: -; CDR3aa: CASSHSGQGAGTEAFF
v_gene: TRBV29-1; abundance: -; CDR3aa: CSVDRTEGSEAFF
v_gene: TRBV28; abundance: -; CDR3aa: CASSSGQLRSYEQYF
v_gene: TRBV6-5; abundance: -; CDR3aa: CASRPGGGRNQPQHF
v_gene: TRBV30; abundance: -; CDR3aa: CAWRTPRVGGNTIYF
v_gene: TRBV9; abundance: -; CDR3aa: CASSLTPSRNTEAFF
v_gene: TRBV4-1; abundance: -; CDR3aa: CASSGRQYNEQFF
v_gene: TRBV27; abundance: -; CDR3aa: CASRDSTLSNQPQHF
v_gene: TRBV6-5; abundance: few; CDR3aa: CASRSLADTGELFF